This T cell receptor beta chain was profiled in a study of T cell responses to AZD1222 COVID-19 vaccine. Study at large: Second-dose groups at about 4 or about 12 weeks were pooled. Regarding the study as a whole: Unmutated regions of variants are reportedly targeted by nearly half of spike-specific TCRs. Donors were largely white British and mainly female; clonal diversity was possibly underestimated.

Notes on this clone: The antigen remains undetermined.

Generated by immunoSEQ multiplex PCR, the TCRdb table keeps only in-frame clones and is missing some. The sample lists 98,000 or so clones; over 70% were seen once. V was cut by 1 base and J by 3 bases, with 7 bases left in between. Germline CDR1 reads SGHAT; CDR2 reads FQNNGV. This CDR3 contains 14 residues. Material: peripheral blood, obtained on day 0 of AZD1222 vaccination. This chain links TRBV11-2 with TRBJ2-1; D is ambiguous. This sequence originates from an adult in good health. The CDR3 region has the DNA TGTGCCAGCAGCTTAGTGCGCGACTACAATGAGCAGTTCTTC. This translates into CASSLVRDYNEQFF.